The entry that follows covers one T cell receptor beta chain sequence. Investigators sought sequencing depths of between 1 in 200,000 and 1 in 1 million T cells. The table came from immunoSEQ multiplex PCR; TCRdb's copy has only in-frame clones and leaves some out. Of some 290,000 clones in the sample, just under 80% were seen once. This sample stems from a study of cytotoxic CD8 clonotypes in ibrutinib-treated CLL. Study overall: Response samples were drawn at a median of roughly 13 months of treatment, range 6 to 36.

Per the germline V gene, CDR1 is LNHDA and CDR2 is SQIVND (reference sequence). The germline V and J ends were trimmed by 3 bases and 6 bases, with 18 bases remaining between them. The CDR3 is 16 residues long. The sequence derives from a human donor with chronic lymphocytic leukemia. The material was PBMCs, obtained before ibrutinib treatment. The V gene is TRBV19, the J gene TRBJ1-5; D might be TRBD1 (5 bases). For the CDR3, the DNA is TGTGCCAGTAGTATTCTTTCAGGGCTAGTAAGTCAGCCCCAGCATTTT. Amino acid sequence: CASSILSGLVSQPQHF.